This T cell receptor beta chain was retrieved from a study of cytomegalovirus exposure and HLA in healthy donors. On the study more broadly: Across a few hundred genotyped donors, 65% to 90% landed in the Caucasian-associated ancestry cluster.

PCR was performed using 60 Vbeta and 13 Jbeta primers. TCRdb's table, derived via immunoSEQ multiplex PCR, lists solely in-frame clones and lacks some. The sample holds roughly 100,000 clones; roughly 82% are singletons and the top ten take around 3.7%. Study outcomes and limitations: TCR beta sequences numbering some 17,000 were associated with HLA alleles at 0.05 false discovery rate in a later analysis. Accounts indicate the classifier identified cytomegalovirus status with strong specificity and sensitivity. A prior analysis recorded that most TCR beta V segments were productive about 87% or about 30% of the time.

Germline CDR1 is SGHRS and CDR2 is YFSETQ. The CDR3 is 14 residues long. After removal of 7 bases from V and 4 bases from J, the junction contained 7 bases not matched to a gene. Note on this clone: What it recognizes is unknown.

The sequence came from a man aged 25 to 40 in good health and CMV-seropositive. The specimen was PBMCs. The chain has TRBV5-1 and TRBJ2-1; TRBD1 aligns across 8 bases. The CDR3 loop reads CASFQGAQYNEQFF. CDR3 DNA sequence: TGCGCCAGCTTTCAGGGGGCGCAATACAATGAGCAGTTCTTC.